A selection of T cell receptor beta chains follows, all from one sample in a study of T cell changes during pregnancy in multiple sclerosis. Using immunoSEQ multiplex PCR, the repertoire was profiled, and TCRdb retains in-frame clones only, with some absent. The data show tens of thousands of clones, 94% seen once. Here the sequenced sample was peripheral blood, taken in the third trimester of pregnancy. The receptors were sampled from a female donor with multiple sclerosis, enrolled in a pregnancy study. Each CDR3 is given with its conserved first and last residue. The D gene is left open where the match is weak. Expanded clones get a size class; other rows say once, few or many, or leave the size out.

size: .; V: TRBV7-6; J: TRBJ2-1; D: TRBD1; length: 14; CDR3: CAVTNGTEVNEQFF; DNA: TGTGCCGTTACTAACGGGACAGAAGTCAATGAGCAGTTCTTC
size: once; V: TRBV9; J: TRBJ1-3; D: .; length: 14; CDR3: CASSVERGGNTIYF; DNA: TGTGCCAGCAGCGTAGAGAGAGGGGGAAACACCATATATTTT
size: .; V: TRBV6-4; J: TRBJ2-1; D: TRBD1; length: 17; CDR3: CASSAHRGISSYNEQFF; DNA: TGTGCCAGCAGTGCGCACAGGGGGATCTCTTCCTACAATGAGCAGTTCTTC
size: .; V: TRBV4-1; J: TRBJ2-1; D: TRBD2; length: 21; CDR3: CASSQDRLAGGPVFRSNEQFF; DNA: TGCGCCAGCAGCCAAGATCGACTAGCGGGGGGGCCGGTTTTTCGGAGCAATGAGCAGTTCTTC
size: .; V: TRBV28; J: TRBJ2-3; D: .; length: 13; CDR3: CASQRDRLDTQYF; DNA: TGTGCCTCCCAGAGGGATCGCCTAGATACGCAGTATTTT
size: .; V: TRBV2; J: TRBJ1-1; D: TRBD1; length: 13; CDR3: CASSETGGTEAFF; DNA: TGTGCCAGCAGTGAGACAGGGGGCACTGAAGCTTTCTTT
size: .; V: TRBV30; J: TRBJ1-1; D: .; length: 13; CDR3: CAWSVDMNTEAFF; DNA: TGTGCCTGGAGTGTAGACATGAACACTGAAGCTTTCTTT
size: .; V: TRBV5-6; J: TRBJ2-3; D: .; length: 16; CDR3: CASSQRGAGGTDTQYF; DNA: TGTGCCAGCAGTCAGAGGGGGGCGGGGGGCACAGATACGCAGTATTTT
size: .; V: TRBV7-9; J: TRBJ2-1; D: TRBD1; length: 17; CDR3: CASSSSQGTAVDYEQFF; DNA: TGTGCCAGCAGCTCCTCACAGGGGACCGCAGTAGACTATGAGCAGTTCTTC
size: .; V: TRBV9; J: TRBJ2-5; D: TRBD2; length: 14; CDR3: CASSVRGEKETQYF; DNA: TGTGCCAGCAGCGTACGGGGGGAAAAAGAGACCCAGTACTTC
size: .; V: TRBV5-6; J: TRBJ1-5; D: TRBD1; length: 15; CDR3: CASSLGQGANQPQHF; DNA: TGTGCCAGCAGCTTGGGGCAGGGGGCCAATCAGCCCCAGCATTTT
size: .; V: TRBV2; J: TRBJ2-1; D: TRBD2; length: 14; CDR3: CAGRGTSGGFEQFF; DNA: TGTGCCGGACGAGGGACTAGCGGGGGGTTTGAGCAGTTCTTC
size: few; V: TRBV19; J: TRBJ2-1; D: .; length: 17; CDR3: CASSIGGTPTGGYEQFF; DNA: TGTGCCAGTAGTATAGGCGGGACCCCTACAGGAGGGTATGAGCAGTTCTTC
size: .; V: TRBV5-1; J: TRBJ1-3; D: .; length: 16; CDR3: CASSLSLRDRGNTIYF; DNA: TGCGCCAGCAGCTTGAGTCTCAGGGATCGGGGAAACACCATATATTTT
size: .; V: TRBV5-8; J: TRBJ2-7; D: .; length: 13; CDR3: CASSPRLGQAQYF; DNA: TGTGCCAGCAGCCCCCGGTTGGGCCAGGCCCAGTACTTC
size: .; V: TRBV18; J: TRBJ1-5; D: .; length: 13; CDR3: CASNPGGEQPQHF; DNA: TGTGCCAGCAACCCGGGGGGTGAGCAGCCCCAGCATTTT
size: once; V: TRBV18; J: TRBJ2-6; D: TRBD2; length: 17; CDR3: CASSVTSGGSGANVLTF; DNA: TGTGCCAGCTCAGTCACCTCGGGGGGATCCGGGGCCAACGTCCTGACTTTC
size: .; V: TRBV5-1; J: TRBJ2-7; D: .; length: 15; CDR3: CASSLGGLSSYEQYF; DNA: TGCGCCAGCAGCCTGGGAGGTCTGAGCTCCTACGAGCAGTACTTC
size: .; V: TRBV6-1; J: TRBJ1-1; D: .; length: 14; CDR3: CASSEVQRNTEAFF; DNA: TGTGCCAGCAGTGAAGTACAGAGGAACACTGAAGCTTTCTTT
size: .; V: TRBV13; J: TRBJ1-5; D: .; length: 15; CDR3: CASSAMTEKGLPQHF; DNA: TGTGCCAGCAGCGCGATGACAGAGAAAGGATTGCCCCAGCATTTT
size: .; V: TRBV2; J: TRBJ1-2; D: .; length: 18; CDR3: CASSLVDRPLTLNYGYTF; DNA: TGTGCCAGCAGTTTGGTAGACAGGCCTTTAACTCTTAACTATGGCTACACCTTC
size: .; V: TRBV6-1; J: TRBJ1-2; D: TRBD1; length: 15; CDR3: CASSEGTGTNYGYTF; DNA: TGTGCCAGCAGTGAAGGGACAGGAACTAACTATGGCTACACCTTC
size: .; V: TRBV9; J: TRBJ1-1; D: .; length: 12; CDR3: CASSDGTTEAFF; DNA: TGTGCCAGCAGCGACGGGACAACTGAAGCTTTCTTT
size: once; V: TRBV2; J: TRBJ1-4; D: .; length: 14; CDR3: CASSLGLPSEKLFF; DNA: TGTGCCAGCAGCCTGGGACTACCTTCGGAAAAACTGTTTTTT
size: .; V: TRBV18; J: TRBJ2-1; D: TRBD1; length: 15; CDR3: CASQPDRAWYNEQFF; DNA: TGTGCCAGCCAACCTGACAGGGCTTGGTACAATGAGCAGTTCTTC
size: once; V: TRBV6-1; J: TRBJ1-4; D: .; length: 13; CDR3: CASGGGAHEKLFF; DNA: TGTGCCAGCGGAGGAGGGGCACATGAAAAACTGTTTTTT
size: .; V: TRBV4-1; J: TRBJ2-1; D: .; length: 14; CDR3: CASSHPGLDNEQFF; DNA: TGCGCCAGCAGCCACCCGGGACTTGACAATGAGCAGTTCTTC
size: .; V: TRBV2; J: TRBJ1-4; D: .; length: 12; CDR3: CASRGQDEKLFF; DNA: TGTGCCAGCAGGGGACAAGACGAAAAACTGTTTTTT
size: .; V: TRBV27; J: TRBJ1-1; D: .; length: 14; CDR3: CASSFQRGNTEAFF; DNA: TGTGCCAGCAGTTTCCAACGGGGGAACACTGAAGCTTTCTTT
size: .; V: TRBV19; J: TRBJ1-2; D: TRBD1; length: 14; CDR3: CASSMPGQGNGYTF; DNA: TGTGCCAGTAGTATGCCGGGACAGGGGAATGGCTACACCTTC
size: .; V: TRBV5-7; J: TRBJ1-1; D: .; length: 16; CDR3: CASSPPRGLGGTEAFF; DNA: TGTGCCAGCAGCCCCCCGCGGGGGCTTGGGGGCACTGAAGCTTTCTTT
size: .; V: TRBV2; J: TRBJ1-3; D: TRBD1; length: 14; CDR3: CASLGQGAGNTIYF; DNA: TGTGCCAGCTTGGGACAGGGGGCAGGAAACACCATATATTTT
size: .; V: TRBV9; J: TRBJ1-3; D: .; length: 15; CDR3: CASSVGGGEGNTIYF; DNA: TGTGCCAGCAGCGTAGGGGGGGGAGAAGGAAACACCATATATTTT
size: .; V: TRBV7-9; J: TRBJ2-1; D: TRBD2; length: 16; CDR3: CASSPTSGGFYNEQFF; DNA: TGTGCCAGCAGCCCAACTAGCGGGGGTTTCTACAATGAGCAGTTCTTC
size: once; V: TRBV27; J: TRBJ1-2; D: .; length: 13; CDR3: CASSFLSTYGYTF; DNA: TGTGCCAGCAGTTTCCTATCCACCTATGGCTACACCTTC
size: .; V: TRBV14; J: TRBJ1-1; D: TRBD1; length: 18; CDR3: CASSQDLVRDRWNTEAFF; DNA: TGTGCCAGCAGCCAAGACTTAGTGCGGGACAGGTGGAACACTGAAGCTTTCTTT
size: .; V: TRBV7-2; J: TRBJ2-1; D: TRBD1; length: 15; CDR3: CASSPHRGINNEQFF; DNA: TGTGCCAGCAGCCCCCACAGGGGTATCAACAATGAGCAGTTCTTC
size: .; V: TRBV5-4; J: TRBJ1-6; D: .; length: 17; CDR3: CASSTVSRGTVNSPLHF; DNA: TGTGCCAGCAGCACGGTAAGCCGCGGGACGGTCAATTCACCCCTCCACTTT
size: .; V: TRBV6-5; J: TRBJ1-2; D: .; length: 15; CDR3: CASSQEVLTGYGYTF; DNA: TGTGCCAGCAGCCAGGAGGTCTTAACCGGTTATGGCTACACCTTC
size: .; V: TRBV6-1; J: TRBJ2-7; D: TRBD2; length: 12; CDR3: CASSELAGEGYF; DNA: TGTGCCAGCAGTGAACTAGCGGGGGAGGGTTACTTC
size: .; V: TRBV6-4; J: TRBJ1-5; D: .; length: 17; CDR3: CASSYPTEPSSNQPQHF; DNA: TGTGCCAGCAGTTATCCGACAGAACCCTCAAGCAATCAGCCCCAGCATTTT